The clone carrying this T cell receptor beta chain has a handful of counts. Trimming removed 10 bases at V and 1 base at J, with 19 bases between. The germline CDR1 and CDR2 sequences are ENHRY and SYGVKD. This CDR3 is built from 15 residues. The sorted-subset replicate PCRs were given about 200 ng DNA, which is some 29,000 T cell genomes. TCRdb keeps only in-frame clones here, not all; method: immunoSEQ multiplex PCR. Among some 1,100,000 clones listed, approximately 80% were seen once. This sample was taken from a study of shared clonotypes between healthy human individuals. Study context: Donors consisted of two women and a few men between 18 and 49. Per-donor plates numbered three CD4 naive, three CD4 memory, two CD8 naive and one CD8 memory.

The J gene is TRBJ2-5, the V gene TRBV10-3, with D unclear. The material sequenced was memory CD4+ T cells from PBMCs. Subset indicated: CD45RA-negative fraction. This clonotype was sampled from a man aged 18 to 35 in good health. Some clones in this sample may be carry-over from other donors' samples. DNA of the CDR3: TGTGCCACCAAGGCTTACGCAGACACCCAAGAGACCCAGTACTTC. Translating gives CATKAYADTQETQYF.